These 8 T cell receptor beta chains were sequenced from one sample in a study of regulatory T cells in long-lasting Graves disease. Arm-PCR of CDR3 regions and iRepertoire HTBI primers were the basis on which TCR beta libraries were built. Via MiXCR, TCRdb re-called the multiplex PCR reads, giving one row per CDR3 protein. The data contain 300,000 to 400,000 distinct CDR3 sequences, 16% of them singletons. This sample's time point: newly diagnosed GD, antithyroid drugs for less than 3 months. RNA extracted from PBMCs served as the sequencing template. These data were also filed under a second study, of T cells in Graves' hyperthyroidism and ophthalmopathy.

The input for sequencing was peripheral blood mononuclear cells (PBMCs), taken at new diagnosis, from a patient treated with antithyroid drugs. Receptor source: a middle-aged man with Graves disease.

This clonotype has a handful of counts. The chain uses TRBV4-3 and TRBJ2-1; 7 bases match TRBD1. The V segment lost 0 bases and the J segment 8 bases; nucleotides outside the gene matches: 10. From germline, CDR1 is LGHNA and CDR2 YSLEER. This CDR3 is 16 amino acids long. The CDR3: CASSQERPGGVDEQFF. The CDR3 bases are TGCGCCAGCAGCCAAGAGAGGCCAGGGGGAGTGGATGAGCAGTTCTTC.

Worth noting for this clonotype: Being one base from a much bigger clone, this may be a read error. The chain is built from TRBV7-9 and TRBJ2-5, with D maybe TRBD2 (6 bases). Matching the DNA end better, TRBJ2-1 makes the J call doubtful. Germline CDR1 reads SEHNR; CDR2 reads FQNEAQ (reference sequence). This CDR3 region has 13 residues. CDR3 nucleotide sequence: TGTGCCAGCAGCTGGAGGGACGGGGACGAGCAGTTCTTC. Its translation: CASSWRDGDEQFF.

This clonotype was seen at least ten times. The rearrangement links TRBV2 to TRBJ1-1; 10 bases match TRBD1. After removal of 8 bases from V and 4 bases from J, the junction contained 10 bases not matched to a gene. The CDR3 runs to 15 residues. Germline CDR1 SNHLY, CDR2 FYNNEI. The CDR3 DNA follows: TGTGCCAGCGGGGGAGGGACAGGGGCCGCCACTGAAGCTTTCTTT. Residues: CASGGGTGAATEAFF.

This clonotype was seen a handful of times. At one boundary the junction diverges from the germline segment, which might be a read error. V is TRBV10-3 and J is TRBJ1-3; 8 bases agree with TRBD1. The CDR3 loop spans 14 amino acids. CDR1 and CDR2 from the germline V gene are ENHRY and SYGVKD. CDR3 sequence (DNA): TGTGCCATCAGGATCAGGGGGCGAGGAAACACCATATGTTTT. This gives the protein CAIRIRGRGNTICF.

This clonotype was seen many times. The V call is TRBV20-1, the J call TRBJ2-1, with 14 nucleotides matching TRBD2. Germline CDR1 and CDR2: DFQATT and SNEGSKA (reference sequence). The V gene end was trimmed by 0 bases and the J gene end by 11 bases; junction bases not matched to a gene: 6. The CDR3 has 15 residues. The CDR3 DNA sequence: TGCAGTGCTAGAGAAAGGACTAGCGGGGGGACAAAGCAGTTCTTC. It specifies CSARERTSGGTKQFF.

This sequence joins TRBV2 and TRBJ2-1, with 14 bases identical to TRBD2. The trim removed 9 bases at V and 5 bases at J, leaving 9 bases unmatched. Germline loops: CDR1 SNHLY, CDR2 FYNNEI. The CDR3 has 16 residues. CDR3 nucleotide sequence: TGTGCCAGAGAGGGACCGGGACTAGCGGGGGACAATGAGCAGTTCTTC. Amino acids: CAREGPGLAGDNEQFF.

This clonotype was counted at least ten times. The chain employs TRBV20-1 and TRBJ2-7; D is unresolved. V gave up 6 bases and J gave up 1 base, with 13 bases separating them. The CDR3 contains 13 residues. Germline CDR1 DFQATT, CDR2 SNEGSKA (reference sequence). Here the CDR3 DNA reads TGCAGTGCCCCCCAGGCTACGTCCTACGAGCAGTACTTC. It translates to CSAPQATSYEQYF.

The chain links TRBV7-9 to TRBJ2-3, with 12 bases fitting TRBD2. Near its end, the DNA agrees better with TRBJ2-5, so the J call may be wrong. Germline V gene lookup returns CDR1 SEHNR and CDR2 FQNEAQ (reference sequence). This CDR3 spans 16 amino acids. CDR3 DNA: TGTGCCAGCAGCTTAGGACTAGCGGGAGATGGGGGGACCCAGTACTTC. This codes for CASSLGLAGDGGTQYF.